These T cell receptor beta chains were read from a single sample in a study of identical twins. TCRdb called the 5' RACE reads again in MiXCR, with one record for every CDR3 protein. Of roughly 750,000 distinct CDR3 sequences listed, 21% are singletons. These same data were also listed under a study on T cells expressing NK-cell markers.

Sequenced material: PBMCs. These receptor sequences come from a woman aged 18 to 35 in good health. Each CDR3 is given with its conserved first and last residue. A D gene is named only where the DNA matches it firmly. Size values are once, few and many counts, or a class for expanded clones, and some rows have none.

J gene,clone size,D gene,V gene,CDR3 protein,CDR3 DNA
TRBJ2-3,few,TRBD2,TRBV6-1,CASSGSSGGVYTDTQYF,TGTGCCAGCAGTGGCTCCAGCGGGGGGGTCTACACAGATACGCAGTATTTT
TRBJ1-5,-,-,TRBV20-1,CSATSGPLNQPQHF,TGCAGTGCTACGTCCGGACCCCTAAATCAGCCCCAGCATTTT
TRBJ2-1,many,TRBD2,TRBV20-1,CSARTLAGGPYEQFF,TGCAGTGCTAGAACACTAGCGGGAGGGCCGTATGAGCAGTTCTTC
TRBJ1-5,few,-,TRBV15,CATSRGGSGNQPQHF,TGTGCCACCAGCAGAGGTGGGTCGGGCAATCAGCCCCAGCATTTT
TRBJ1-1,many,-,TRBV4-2,CASSQGGQLEAFF,TGTGCCAGCAGCCAGGGAGGACAGCTAGAAGCTTTCTTT
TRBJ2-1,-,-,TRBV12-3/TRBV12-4,CASSSPTTSRNEQFF,TGTGCCAGCAGTTCCCCGACTACTAGTCGGAATGAGCAGTTCTTC
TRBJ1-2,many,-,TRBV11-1,CASSFPPREDPNYGYTF,TGTGCCAGCAGCTTCCCCCCGAGGGAGGATCCTAACTATGGCTACACCTTC
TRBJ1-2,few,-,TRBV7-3,CASSFRGGDGYTF,TGTGCCAGCAGCTTTAGGGGGGGGGATGGCTACACCTTC
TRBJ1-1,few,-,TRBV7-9,CASSGTGATGSEAFF,TGTGCCAGCAGCGGTACGGGGGCCACGGGCTCGGAAGCTTTCTTT
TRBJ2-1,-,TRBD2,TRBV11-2,CASSLEGLAGPSVEQFF,TGTGCCAGCAGCTTAGAGGGACTAGCGGGGCCCTCGGTTGAGCAGTTCTTC
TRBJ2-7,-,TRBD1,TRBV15,CATSRDPKGAGEQYF,TGTGCCACCAGCAGAGATCCGAAGGGGGCAGGAGAGCAGTACTTC
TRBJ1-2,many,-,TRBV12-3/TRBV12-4,CASSLDDYGYTF,TGTGCCAGCAGTTTGGATGACTATGGCTACACCTTC
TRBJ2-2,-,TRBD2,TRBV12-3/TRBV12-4,CASSFSGRAETGELFF,TGTGCCAGCAGTTTTAGCGGGAGGGCTGAGACCGGGGAGCTGTTTTTT
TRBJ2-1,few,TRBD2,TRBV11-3,CASSPGLALSSYNEQFF,TGTGCCAGCAGCCCGGGACTAGCGTTGAGCTCCTACAATGAGCAGTTCTTC
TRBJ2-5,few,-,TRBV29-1,CSVKIQETQYF,TGCAGCGTTAAGATTCAAGAGACCCAGTACTTC
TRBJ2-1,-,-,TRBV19,CASSIVVGFNEQFF,TGTGCCAGTAGTATAGTTGTAGGGTTCAATGAGCAGTTCTTC
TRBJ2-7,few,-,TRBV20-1,CSAYRADEQYF,TGCAGTGCCTACCGGGCAGACGAGCAGTACTTC
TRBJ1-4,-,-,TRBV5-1,CASSAPGTKNEKLFF,TGCGCCAGCAGCGCCCCAGGGACGAAAAATGAAAAACTGTTTTTT
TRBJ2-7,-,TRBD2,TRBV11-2,CASSRGLFGAGGSSYEQYF,TGTGCCAGCAGCCGGGGGCTGTTCGGAGCGGGAGGCAGCTCCTACGAGCAGTACTTC